This is a list of T cell receptor beta chains from one sample in a study of beta chain features in type 1 diabetes. Sequencing was performed with immunoSEQ multiplex PCR; in TCRdb, only in-frame clones are kept and a portion is missing. The profile shows around 240,000 clones, roughly 70% of them singletons. Sequencing input: naive CD4+ T cells from blood. The origin of the receptors is a man aged 25-45 years in good health. CDR3s include the opening cysteine and the closing phenylalanine or tryptophan. D genes are given only for firm matches. Clone size is shown for a subset of rows, as once, few, many or a class of expanded clone.

-	TRBV2	-	TRBJ2-3	CASSGLRTDTQYF	TGTGCCAGCAGTGGACTCCGCACAGATACGCAGTATTTT
-	TRBV30	few	TRBJ2-5	CAWNPGETQYF	TGTGCCTGGAATCCCGGGGAGACCCAGTACTTC
-	TRBV29-1	few	TRBJ2-7	CSVGLRQIYEQYF	TGCAGCGTTGGTCTCCGGCAGATATACGAGCAGTACTTC
-	TRBV29-1	few	TRBJ1-1	CSVGRANTEAFF	TGCAGCGTTGGCCGGGCAAACACTGAAGCTTTCTTT
-	TRBV6-1	few	TRBJ2-1	CASSEALPWSSYNEQFF	TGTGCCAGCAGTGAAGCGCTTCCTTGGAGCTCCTACAATGAGCAGTTCTTC
-	TRBV12-5	once	TRBJ2-2	CASGRGSGELFF	TGTGCTAGTGGCCGGGGCTCGGGGGAGCTGTTTTTT
TRBD1	TRBV5-1	-	TRBJ2-1	CASSYREQGIHEQFF	TGCGCCAGCAGCTACCGGGAACAGGGGATCCATGAGCAGTTCTTC
-	TRBV10-2	-	TRBJ2-7	CASSAGDVGGVQYF	TGCGCCAGCAGTGCAGGAGATGTCGGAGGTGTGCAGTACTTC
-	TRBV4-2	few	TRBJ2-3	CASSGRADTQYF	TGTGCCAGCAGCGGGCGGGCAGATACGCAGTATTTT
TRBD1	TRBV30	once	TRBJ1-2	CAWSVLHRGTGYTF	TGTGCCTGGAGTGTACTGCACAGGGGAACCGGCTACACCTTC
-	TRBV9	-	TRBJ1-6	CASSVEGGSNSPLHF	TGTGCCAGCAGCGTAGAAGGGGGGTCTAATTCACCCCTCCACTTT
TRBD1	TRBV28	once	TRBJ2-5	CASSSTGARETQYF	TGTGCCAGCAGTTCCACAGGGGCGAGGGAGACCCAGTACTTC
-	TRBV30	few	TRBJ2-3	CAWRGGTSYTQYF	TGTGCCTGGAGGGGAGGGACATCTTATACGCAGTATTTT
-	TRBV6-5	-	TRBJ1-1	CASSRGRDTEAFF	TGTGCCAGCTCTCGAGGGAGGGACACTGAAGCTTTCTTT
-	TRBV30	-	TRBJ2-7	CAWSQGKTGRYYEQYF	TGTGCCTGGAGTCAAGGGAAGACCGGGCGGTATTACGAGCAGTACTTC
TRBD2	TRBV6-6	once	TRBJ2-1	CASTKPGTSGSSEQFF	TGTGCCAGCACCAAACCCGGGACTAGCGGGAGTAGTGAGCAGTTCTTC
TRBD1	TRBV25-1	-	TRBJ2-1	CASSGPGTGTNEQFF	TGTGCCAGCAGTGGGCCCGGGACAGGGACGAATGAGCAGTTCTTC
-	TRBV7-2	-	TRBJ2-3	CASSFNADTQYF	TGTGCCAGCAGCTTTAACGCAGATACGCAGTATTTT
-	TRBV30	-	TRBJ2-3	CAWSESTDTQYF	TGTGCCTGGAGCGAGAGCACAGATACGCAGTATTTT
TRBD1	TRBV30	-	TRBJ2-2	CAWIPGQGLTGELFF	TGTGCCTGGATTCCGGGACAGGGTCTCACCGGGGAGCTGTTTTTT